The TCR beta chain under discussion was sequenced for a study of blood T cell repertoires in COVID-19. Study-wide background: Sample material is recorded as cDNA or gDNA derived from T cells, B-cell-depleted T cells, or PBMCs.

Germline V gene sequence: CDR1 SNHLY, CDR2 FYNNEI. The CDR3 has 15 residues. The V end lost 6 bases, the J end lost 7 bases, and 21 bases lay between the germline ends. TCRdb's table, derived via immunoSEQ multiplex PCR, lists solely in-frame clones and lacks some. Altogether under 500,000 clones are present, 87% being singletons, with the ten largest covering just under 2%. The sample comprised PBMCs or T cells enriched from blood (not recorded which). This chain connects TRBV2 to TRBJ1-2; tentatively, D is TRBD1 (6 bases). The sequence was obtained from a woman aged 18-29 years with acute COVID-19. CDR3 bases: TGTGCCAGCAGATCAGGGGCGGTCAGGATACGTGGCTACACCTTC. Its protein is CASRSGAVRIRGYTF.